This T cell receptor beta chain was profiled in a study of blood T cell repertoires in COVID-19 (dated by TCRdb to the early 2020s). Looking at the study overall: The collaborator samples originated in the United States, Italy and Spain and spanned the acute and convalescent phases of COVID-19. The material from the prospective study consisted of cDNA or gDNA derived from T cells, B-cell-depleted T cells, or PBMCs. Deeply sampled blood TCRbeta repertoires from subjects exposed to, actively infected with, or recovered from COVID-19 were included in the dataset. The repertoires were released in a freely available public database intended as a resource for research on the immune response to SARS-CoV-2. The samples were drawn from the first 160 participants of the ongoing ImmuneRACE study and from 950 to 1,500 subjects provided by 6 global collaborators. The sample metadata nearly always contained a de-identified subject ID, COVID-19 status, age in years and sex. Where available, HLA class I and class II types were obtained from metadata supplied by the sample provider rather than from assay-based typing. Study-wide findings and limitations: How much clinical and demographic metadata was included differed by source and by participant, and the metadata was provided uncurated.

Per the germline V gene, SNHLY is the CDR1 and FYNNEI is the CDR2. V and J are trimmed by 4 bases and 9 bases, and the gene matches miss 7 bases of the junction. Taken from cysteine to phenylalanine, the CDR3 has 15 residues. The retained sequence is limited to the CDR3, 45 bases, with the frame set at the first base. The sample holds one count of this clone. This receptor's antigen is unknown. Base qualities are not recorded, but no much larger clone differs from it by a single base. TCRbeta CDR3 regions were amplified from genomic DNA using the immunoSEQ Assay, a bias-controlled multiplex PCR. From the authors' description of their analysis: Within the assay, amplification of reference gene primers was used to estimate how many nucleated cells each sample contained. To quantify the absolute abundance of each unique TCRbeta CDR3 rearrangement, sequence reads were collapsed and filtered. For each sample, productive Simpson clonality was calculated by taking the square root of Simpson's diversity index across productive rearrangements. Not all clones reach the TCRdb copy of this immuneACCESS table, which keeps in-frame sequences only. Checked studies attribute under half of the gap to unresolved V genes and leave the rest unexplained. V and J calls plus clone size are reproduced from that table; the DNA served to infer D and trimming. The sample profile shows about 220,000 clones; under 90% of them were found once. The top ten clonotypes cover about 20% of the sample.

Collaborating institutions collected whole blood in K2EDTA tubes following their own protocols. For TCRbeta analysis, collaborators shipped samples in one of three forms: frozen whole blood, isolated PBMCs, or DNA extracted from either of those sample types. The source of this sequence is a man younger than 45 with active or convalescent COVID-19. The chain is assembled from TRBV2 and TRBJ2-1; TRBD2 agrees with 12 junctional bases. The sequencing sample was made of peripheral blood. The CDR3 protein: CASSALAGGPGEQFF. The DNA reads TGTGCCAGCAGTGCACTAGCGGGAGGACCCGGTGAGCAGTTCTTC.